These T cell receptor beta chains were read from a single sample in a study of blood T cell repertoires in COVID-19. Assay: immunoSEQ multiplex PCR; the TCRdb copy retains only in-frame clones and omits some. The sample carries 250,000 to 350,000 clones, around four fifths recorded once. Material: peripheral blood. These receptors all come from a woman aged 45-65 years with active or convalescent COVID-19. Both conserved end residues are part of each CDR3. Fields, in order: D gene, clone size, J gene, V gene, CDR3 DNA, CDR3 protein. The D gene is left open where the match is weak. Size tells how often a clone was seen (once, few, many) or the class of an expanded clone, and some rows leave it out.

TRBD1,NA,TRBJ2-3,TRBV18,TGTGCCAGCTCACCACCCGACAGGGGAGATGCAGATACGCAGTATTTT,CASSPPDRGDADTQYF
NA,NA,TRBJ1-6,TRBV24-1,TGTGCCACCAGCGCTTCAGGGGACAATTCACCCCTCCACTTT,CATSASGDNSPLHF
TRBD2,NA,TRBJ2-7,TRBV12-3/TRBV12-4,TGTGCCAGCAGTTTAGCATGGGGGGGCGAGCAGTACTTC,CASSLAWGGEQYF
TRBD1,NA,TRBJ2-7,TRBV7-9,TGTGCCAGCAGCGGACGCATAAGGACAGGGCCCTACGAGCAGTACTTC,CASSGRIRTGPYEQYF
TRBD2,NA,TRBJ2-1,TRBV19,TGTGCCAGTAGTATCACCCTCTTAGCGGGCAATGAGCAGTTCTTC,CASSITLLAGNEQFF
NA,once,TRBJ2-7,TRBV3-1/TRBV3-2,TGTGCCAGCCGAGTCAGCGGAAGCGCTCGAGAGCAGTACTTC,CASRVSGSAREQYF
NA,NA,TRBJ2-3,TRBV27,TGTGCCAGCAGCAGGCTTATGGGGGCTTCCGATACGCAGTATTTT,CASSRLMGASDTQYF
TRBD1,NA,TRBJ1-1,TRBV7-9,TGTGCCAGCACCGTAGGGGACAGGGGACGGAACACTGAAGCTTTCTTT,CASTVGDRGRNTEAFF
TRBD1,NA,TRBJ1-1,TRBV28,TGTGCCAGCAGTTTGTACCCGGGACAGGGCATGAACACTGAAGCTTTCTTT,CASSLYPGQGMNTEAFF
NA,NA,TRBJ2-1,TRBV6-2/TRBV6-3,TGTGCCAGCAGTTACTCAGAGACTAGTAGCAATGAGCAGTTCTTC,CASSYSETSSNEQFF
NA,NA,TRBJ2-5,TRBV12-3/TRBV12-4,TGTGCCAGCTCCACGCCGGCGGGGGAGACCCAGTACTTC,CASSTPAGETQYF
TRBD1,NA,TRBJ1-4,TRBV29-1,TGCAGCGTTGAGTTTGGACAGGGGCTCGAAAAACTGTTTTTT,CSVEFGQGLEKLFF
NA,NA,TRBJ1-2,TRBV7-2,TGTGCCAGCAGCTTAGCGCGAACAGGGTTTTTCGGCTACACCTTC,CASSLARTGFFGYTF
NA,NA,TRBJ1-1,TRBV9,TGTGCCAGCAGCCATTCTTACGGAGGACCTAATGAAGCTTTCTTT,CASSHSYGGPNEAFF
TRBD1,NA,TRBJ2-1,TRBV7-9,TGTGCCAGCAGCACCCCCCTCCGGGACAGTTACAATGAGCAGTTCTTC,CASSTPLRDSYNEQFF
TRBD1,few,TRBJ1-2,TRBV20-1,TGCAGTGCTCAGGGGGTTAATGGCTACACCTTC,CSAQGVNGYTF
NA,once,TRBJ2-7,TRBV5-1,TGCGCCAGCAGCCCTTCCAGGGGAGGGAGCTCCTACGAGCAGTACTTC,CASSPSRGGSSYEQYF
TRBD2,few,TRBJ2-1,TRBV24-1,TGTGCCACCAGTGATCACGGGACTAGCGGGAGTGATGAGCAGTTCTTC,CATSDHGTSGSDEQFF
NA,NA,TRBJ1-5,TRBV2,TGTGCCAGCAGTTTCGACTCCTCTAATCAGCCCCAGCATTTT,CASSFDSSNQPQHF
TRBD2,NA,TRBJ2-1,TRBV27,TGTGCCAGCAGTTACGTGGTCGGGAGGCGGTACAATGAGCAGTTCTTC,CASSYVVGRRYNEQFF
TRBD1,NA,TRBJ1-1,TRBV18,TGTGCCAGCTCACCAACAGGGGCCACTGAAGCTTTCTTT,CASSPTGATEAFF
TRBD1,NA,TRBJ1-4,TRBV19,TGTGCCAGTACCGCCAGGGGGGCGGGTGAAAAACTGTTTTTT,CASTARGAGEKLFF
NA,many,TRBJ2-7,TRBV3-1/TRBV3-2,TGTGCCAGCAGCCGGGTAGGGACTCCCGGCGAGCAGTACTTC,CASSRVGTPGEQYF
TRBD2,NA,TRBJ2-1,TRBV7-8,TGTGCCAGCAGCTCGCGTAGCGGGAGGGTGAATGAGCAGTTCTTC,CASSSRSGRVNEQFF
NA,NA,TRBJ1-2,TRBV10-3,TGTGCCATCAGTGAGCCCCCCCCCTCTTCAGCTAACTATGGCTACACCTTC,CAISEPPPSSANYGYTF
NA,NA,TRBJ2-7,TRBV4-2,TGTGCCAGCAGCCAAGTTAAGCCCAGCGGATCCTACGAGCAGTACTTC,CASSQVKPSGSYEQYF
NA,NA,TRBJ1-1,TRBV18,TGTGCCAGCTCGACAGATATGAACACTGAAGCTTTCTTT,CASSTDMNTEAFF
TRBD1,NA,TRBJ1-2,TRBV4-1,TGCGCCAGCAGCCAGAGGGGACAGGGGAAGTATGGCTACACCTTC,CASSQRGQGKYGYTF
TRBD2,NA,TRBJ2-1,TRBV5-1,TGCGCCAGCAGCTTGGGTCTAGCGGGAGTTGAGCAGTTCTTC,CASSLGLAGVEQFF
NA,few,TRBJ2-2,TRBV7-2,TGTGCCAGCAGTCTAACCCCCGGGAATCCCGGGGAGCTGTTTTTT,CASSLTPGNPGELFF
NA,NA,TRBJ1-6,TRBV10-3,TGTGCCATCAGTCCCTGGGGGCTCAGTGCGTATAATTCACCCCTCCACTTT,CAISPWGLSAYNSPLHF
NA,NA,TRBJ2-7,TRBV27,TGTGCCAGCAGTTTAGGCAACTCCTACGAGCAGTACTTC,CASSLGNSYEQYF
NA,NA,TRBJ2-1,TRBV6-5,TGTGCCAGCAGTAAGGGGGCGGGAGAGCAGTTCTTC,CASSKGAGEQFF
TRBD2,NA,TRBJ2-5,TRBV5-1,TGCGCCAGCAGCTTGGACGGGACTAGCGGGAGAGGGACCCAGTACTTC,CASSLDGTSGRGTQYF
TRBD2,medium-sized,TRBJ2-1,TRBV7-9,TGTGCCAGCAGCTCAACCGGGACTAGCAGCTCGAATGAGCAGTTCTTC,CASSSTGTSSSNEQFF
NA,NA,TRBJ1-6,TRBV10-2,TGCGCCAGCAAACAGGGCCCTTATAATTCACCCCTCCACTTT,CASKQGPYNSPLHF
NA,NA,TRBJ2-7,TRBV5-1,TGCGCCAGCAGCTCGGGGACTCCGGGGCAGTACTTC,CASSSGTPGQYF
TRBD2,NA,TRBJ2-3,TRBV6-6,TGTGCCAGCAGTCCGATCCAACCTAGCGGGAGAAGCACAGATACGCAGTATTTT,CASSPIQPSGRSTDTQYF
NA,NA,TRBJ1-3,TRBV2,TGTGCCAGCAGTGACACAGACTCTGGAAACACCATATATTTT,CASSDTDSGNTIYF
TRBD1,NA,TRBJ1-1,TRBV3-1/TRBV3-2,TGTGCCAGCAGCCACGGGACAGCGAACACTGAAGCTTTCTTT,CASSHGTANTEAFF
NA,NA,TRBJ2-1,TRBV27,TGTGCCAGCAGTCCGAAACTAGGTCCCGGATACAATGAGCAGTTCTTC,CASSPKLGPGYNEQFF
TRBD1,NA,TRBJ1-1,TRBV7-9,TGTGCCAGCAGCTTCGGACAGGACACTGAAGCTTTCTTT,CASSFGQDTEAFF
TRBD1,NA,TRBJ1-4,TRBV28,TGTGCCAGCAGTTTACCGGGACAGGGATGGGCAACTAATGAAAAACTGTTTTTT,CASSLPGQGWATNEKLFF
NA,NA,TRBJ2-4,TRBV12-3/TRBV12-4,TGTGCCAGCAGTTTACTCGGAAACATTCAGTACTTC,CASSLLGNIQYF
TRBD1,many,TRBJ2-7,TRBV7-2,TGTGCCAGCAGCTCGGACAGGGAAGGCGAGCAGTACTTC,CASSSDREGEQYF
NA,NA,TRBJ1-1,TRBV5-4,TGTGCCAGCAGCTTGTCCGGGAGGAGGACTGAAGCTTTCTTT,CASSLSGRRTEAFF
NA,NA,TRBJ1-1,TRBV19,TGTGCCAGTAGTATGTGGAGGGGGGGAGACACTGAAGCTTTCTTT,CASSMWRGGDTEAFF
NA,NA,TRBJ1-2,TRBV7-2,TGTGCCAGCAGCCTGTTTGGAACAGGGACCACCTATGGCTACACCTTC,CASSLFGTGTTYGYTF
TRBD2,NA,TRBJ2-1,TRBV19,TGTGCCAGTAACAGGAGGTACGGCGGGAGGGGCCCTAATGAGCAGTTCTTC,CASNRRYGGRGPNEQFF
NA,NA,TRBJ1-2,TRBV15,TGTGCCACCAGCAGGGCCGCTAACTATGGCTACACCTTC,CATSRAANYGYTF
TRBD1,NA,TRBJ2-1,TRBV24-1,TGTGCCACCAGTGATCGGGACAGGGGCTCCAATGAGCAGTTCTTC,CATSDRDRGSNEQFF
NA,NA,TRBJ2-3,TRBV10-3,TGTGCCATCAGTGAGTCGGCGGGAAGGGCAGATACGCAGTATTTT,CAISESAGRADTQYF
NA,few,TRBJ2-3,TRBV4-1,TGCGCCAGCAGCCAGACGGGAGTTAGGTCAGATACGCAGTATTTT,CASSQTGVRSDTQYF
TRBD2,NA,TRBJ2-1,TRBV3-1/TRBV3-2,TGTGCCAGCAGCCGCCCGCAAGGGAGCGGGGCCCTGATGCACAATGAGCAGTTCTTC,CASSRPQGSGALMHNEQFF
NA,NA,TRBJ2-5,TRBV7-2,TGTGCCAGCAGCCTTTCGGGGTCGTTAGTAGAGACCCAGTACTTC,CASSLSGSLVETQYF
NA,few,TRBJ1-1,TRBV6-4,TGTGCCAGCAGGACCCAGGGGAACACTGAAGCTTTCTTT,CASRTQGNTEAFF
NA,NA,TRBJ2-7,TRBV9,TGTGCCAGCAGCGACCCCCTGAGGGCCTACGAGCAGTACTTC,CASSDPLRAYEQYF